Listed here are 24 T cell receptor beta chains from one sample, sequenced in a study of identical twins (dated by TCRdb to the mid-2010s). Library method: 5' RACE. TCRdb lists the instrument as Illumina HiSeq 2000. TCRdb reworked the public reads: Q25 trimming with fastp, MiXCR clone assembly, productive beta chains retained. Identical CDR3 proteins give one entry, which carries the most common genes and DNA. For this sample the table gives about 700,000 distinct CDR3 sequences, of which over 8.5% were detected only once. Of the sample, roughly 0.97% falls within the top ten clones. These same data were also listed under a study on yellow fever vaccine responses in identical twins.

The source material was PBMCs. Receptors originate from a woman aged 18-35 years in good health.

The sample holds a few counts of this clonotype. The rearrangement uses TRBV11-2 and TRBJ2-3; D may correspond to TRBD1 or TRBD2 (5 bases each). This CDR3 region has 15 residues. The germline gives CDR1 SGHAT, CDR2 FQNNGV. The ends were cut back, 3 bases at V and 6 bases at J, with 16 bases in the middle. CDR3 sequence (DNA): TGTGCCAGCAGCTTTGCCTGGGACGGTGTGGATACGCAGTATTTT. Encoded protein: CASSFAWDGVDTQYF.

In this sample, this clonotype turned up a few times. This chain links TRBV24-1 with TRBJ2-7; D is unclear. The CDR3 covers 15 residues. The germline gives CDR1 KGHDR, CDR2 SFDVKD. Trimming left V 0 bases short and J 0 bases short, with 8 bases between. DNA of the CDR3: TGTGCCACCAGTGATTTGCAGGTGGGCTCCTACGAGCAGTACTTC. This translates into CATSDLQVGSYEQYF.

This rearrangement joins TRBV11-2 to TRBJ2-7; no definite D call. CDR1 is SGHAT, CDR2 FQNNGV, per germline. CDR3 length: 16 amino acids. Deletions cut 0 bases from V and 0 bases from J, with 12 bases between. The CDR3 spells CASSLERDQSSYEQYF. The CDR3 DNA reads TGTGCCAGCAGCTTAGAAAGGGATCAGAGCTCCTACGAGCAGTACTTC.

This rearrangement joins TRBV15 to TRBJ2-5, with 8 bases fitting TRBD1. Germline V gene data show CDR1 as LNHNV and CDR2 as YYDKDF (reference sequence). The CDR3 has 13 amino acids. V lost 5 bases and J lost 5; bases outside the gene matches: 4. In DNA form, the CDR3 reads TGTGCCACCAGCCAGGGGGCGCGGGAGACCCAGTACTTC. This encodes CATSQGARETQYF.

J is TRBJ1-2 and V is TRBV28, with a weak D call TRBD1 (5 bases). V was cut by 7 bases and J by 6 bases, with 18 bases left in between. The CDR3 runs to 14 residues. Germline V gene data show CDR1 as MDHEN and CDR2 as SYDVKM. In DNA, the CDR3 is TGTGCCAGCAAGACCAGGGCTCTCTCTAATGGCTACACCTTC. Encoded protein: CASKTRALSNGYTF.

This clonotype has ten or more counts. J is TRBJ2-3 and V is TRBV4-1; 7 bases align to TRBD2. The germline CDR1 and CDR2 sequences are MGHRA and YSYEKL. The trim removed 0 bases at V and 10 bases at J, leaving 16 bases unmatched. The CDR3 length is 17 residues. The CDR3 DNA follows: TGCGCCAGCAGCCAAGATAGGCGGGGGAGGACACAAGAGGCGCAGTATTTT. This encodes CASSQDRRGRTQEAQYF.

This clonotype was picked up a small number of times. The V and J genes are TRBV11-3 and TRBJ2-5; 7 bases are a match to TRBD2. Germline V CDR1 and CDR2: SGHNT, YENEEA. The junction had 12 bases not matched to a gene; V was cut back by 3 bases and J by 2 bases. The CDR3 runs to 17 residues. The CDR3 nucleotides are TGTGCCAGCAGCTTGTCAACGGGGGGAGCGGCTCAAGAGACCCAGTACTTC. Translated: CASSLSTGGAAQETQYF.

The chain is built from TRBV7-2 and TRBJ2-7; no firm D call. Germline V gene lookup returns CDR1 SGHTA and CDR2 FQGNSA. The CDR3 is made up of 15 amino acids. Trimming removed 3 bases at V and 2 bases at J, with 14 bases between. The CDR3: CASSLGPLATYEQYF. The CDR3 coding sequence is TGTGCCAGCAGCTTGGGCCCACTCGCGACCTACGAGCAGTACTTC.

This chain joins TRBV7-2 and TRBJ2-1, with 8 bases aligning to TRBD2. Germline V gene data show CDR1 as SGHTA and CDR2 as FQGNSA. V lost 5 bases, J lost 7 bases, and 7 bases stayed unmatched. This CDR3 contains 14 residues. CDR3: CASSLLVAGNEQFF. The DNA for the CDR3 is TGTGCCAGCAGCCTACTCGTAGCGGGGAATGAGCAGTTCTTC.

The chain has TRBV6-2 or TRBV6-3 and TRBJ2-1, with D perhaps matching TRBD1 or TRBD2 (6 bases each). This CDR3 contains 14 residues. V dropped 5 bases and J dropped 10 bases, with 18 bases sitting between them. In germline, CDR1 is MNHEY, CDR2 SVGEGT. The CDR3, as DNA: TGTGCCAGCAGTGTCCTCTTACTAGGGGGGGAGCAGTTCTTC. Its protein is CASSVLLLGGEQFF.

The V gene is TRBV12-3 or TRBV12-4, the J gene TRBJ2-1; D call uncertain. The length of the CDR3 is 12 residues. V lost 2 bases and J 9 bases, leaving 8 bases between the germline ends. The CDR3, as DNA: TGTGCCAGCAGTTTACGCCTCAGTGAGCAGTTCTTC. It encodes CASSLRLSEQFF.

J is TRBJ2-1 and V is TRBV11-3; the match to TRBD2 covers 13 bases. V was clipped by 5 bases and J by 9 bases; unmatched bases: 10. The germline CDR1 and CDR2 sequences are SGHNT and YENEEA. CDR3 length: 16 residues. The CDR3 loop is CASSLQLAGGPSEQFF. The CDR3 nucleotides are TGTGCCAGCAGCCTCCAACTAGCGGGAGGGCCCTCTGAGCAGTTCTTC.

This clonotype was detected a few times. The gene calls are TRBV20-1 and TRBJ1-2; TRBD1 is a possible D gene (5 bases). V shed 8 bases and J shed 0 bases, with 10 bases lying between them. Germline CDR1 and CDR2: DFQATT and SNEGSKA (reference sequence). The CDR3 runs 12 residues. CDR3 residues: CSPRGPNYGYTF. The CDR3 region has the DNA TGCAGTCCGAGGGGTCCTAACTATGGCTACACCTTC.

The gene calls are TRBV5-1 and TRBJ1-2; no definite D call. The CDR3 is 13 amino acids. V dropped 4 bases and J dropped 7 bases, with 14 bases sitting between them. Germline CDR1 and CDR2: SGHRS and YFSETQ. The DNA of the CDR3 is TGCGCCAGCAGCCCCCCGGGCCGGGGTGGCTACACCTTC. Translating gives CASSPPGRGGYTF.

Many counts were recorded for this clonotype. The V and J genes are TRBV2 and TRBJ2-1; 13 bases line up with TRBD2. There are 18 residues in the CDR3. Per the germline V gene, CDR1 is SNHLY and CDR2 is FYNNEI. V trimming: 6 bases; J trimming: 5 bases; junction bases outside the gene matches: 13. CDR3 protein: CASSRLPRTSGRNNEQFF. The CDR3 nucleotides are TGTGCCAGCAGCCGTTTACCGCGGACTAGCGGGAGAAACAATGAGCAGTTCTTC.

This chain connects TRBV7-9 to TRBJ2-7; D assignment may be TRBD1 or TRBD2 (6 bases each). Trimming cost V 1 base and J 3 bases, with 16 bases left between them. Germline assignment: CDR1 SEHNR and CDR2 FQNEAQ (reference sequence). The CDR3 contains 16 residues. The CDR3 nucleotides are TGTGCCAGCAGCTTAGATTTGGGGGGACACAGCTACGAGCAGTACTTC. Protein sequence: CASSLDLGGHSYEQYF.

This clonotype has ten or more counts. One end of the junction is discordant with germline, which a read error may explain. The CDR3 protein is CASSLGLAGHNEQFF. Here the CDR3 DNA reads TGTGCCAGCAGTTTAGGGCTAGCGGGGCACAATGAGCAGTTCTTC. V usage is TRBV7-9 and J usage is TRBJ2-1; 9 bases agree with TRBD2. The CDR3 extends over 15 amino acids. Germline CDR1 and CDR2: SEHNR and FQNEAQ (reference sequence).

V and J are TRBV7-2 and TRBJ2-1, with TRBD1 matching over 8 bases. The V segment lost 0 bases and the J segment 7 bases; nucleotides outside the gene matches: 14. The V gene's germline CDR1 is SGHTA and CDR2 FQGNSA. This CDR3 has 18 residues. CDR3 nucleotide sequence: TGTGCCAGCAGCTTAGCGGTCTGGACAGGGCGGCGCGGTAATGAGCAGTTCTTC. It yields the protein CASSLAVWTGRRGNEQFF.

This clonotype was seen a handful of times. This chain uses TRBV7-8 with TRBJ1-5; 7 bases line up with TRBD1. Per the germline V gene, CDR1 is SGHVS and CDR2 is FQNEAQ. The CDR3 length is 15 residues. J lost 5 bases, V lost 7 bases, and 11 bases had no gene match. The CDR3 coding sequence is TGTGCCAGCACCGGGGGTGACAGGGCCTATCAGCCCCAGCATTTT. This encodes CASTGGDRAYQPQHF.

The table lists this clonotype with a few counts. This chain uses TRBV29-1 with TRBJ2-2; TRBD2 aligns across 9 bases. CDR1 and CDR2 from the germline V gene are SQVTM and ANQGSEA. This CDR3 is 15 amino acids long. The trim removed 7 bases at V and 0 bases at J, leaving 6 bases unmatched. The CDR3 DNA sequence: TGCAGCGCTGAGCCTAGCGGGACGAACACCGGGGAGCTGTTTTTT. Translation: CSAEPSGTNTGELFF.

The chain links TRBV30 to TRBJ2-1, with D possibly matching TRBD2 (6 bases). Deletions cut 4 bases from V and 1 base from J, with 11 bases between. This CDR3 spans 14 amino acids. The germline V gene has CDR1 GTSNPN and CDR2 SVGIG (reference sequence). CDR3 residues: CAWKPGLSYNEQFF. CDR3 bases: TGTGCCTGGAAACCGGGACTTTCCTACAATGAGCAGTTCTTC.

CDR3 residues: CASSPTGQGPYEQYF. DNA for the CDR3: TGTGCCAGCAGCCCCACGGGACAGGGGCCCTACGAGCAGTACTTC. V and J are TRBV7-9 and TRBJ2-7, with 10 bases matching TRBD1. The CDR3 is made up of 15 amino acids. The V gene end was trimmed by 5 bases and the J gene end by 2 bases; junction bases not matched to a gene: 6. Looked up from germline, CDR1 is SEHNR and CDR2 is FQNEAQ (reference sequence). Looking up the rest from reference TRBV7-9 and TRBJ2-7 gives the full variable domain: DTGVSQNPRHKITKRGQNVTFRCDPISEHNRLYWYRQTLGQGPEFLTYFQNEAQLEKSRLLSDRFSAERPKGSFSTLEIQRTEQGDSAMYLCASSPTGQGPYEQYFGPGTRLTVT.

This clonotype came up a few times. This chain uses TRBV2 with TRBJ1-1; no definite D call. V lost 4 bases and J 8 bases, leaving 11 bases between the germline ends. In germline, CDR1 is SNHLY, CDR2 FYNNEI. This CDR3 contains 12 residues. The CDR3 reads CASSVGYLEAFF. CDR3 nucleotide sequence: TGTGCCAGCAGTGTGGGTTACTTGGAAGCTTTCTTT.

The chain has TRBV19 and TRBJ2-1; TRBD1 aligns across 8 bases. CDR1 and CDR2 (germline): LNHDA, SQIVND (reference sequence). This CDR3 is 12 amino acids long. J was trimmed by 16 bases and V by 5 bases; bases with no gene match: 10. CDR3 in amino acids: CASSERQGSNFF. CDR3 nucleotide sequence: TGTGCCAGTAGTGAGCGACAGGGGTCGAACTTCTTC. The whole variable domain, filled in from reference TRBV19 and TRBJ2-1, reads DGGITQSPKYLFRKEGQNVTLSCEQNLNHDAMYWYRQDPGQGLRLIYYSQIVNDFQKGDIAEGYSVSREKKESFPLTVTSAQKNPTAFYLCASSERQGSNFFGPGTRLTVL.